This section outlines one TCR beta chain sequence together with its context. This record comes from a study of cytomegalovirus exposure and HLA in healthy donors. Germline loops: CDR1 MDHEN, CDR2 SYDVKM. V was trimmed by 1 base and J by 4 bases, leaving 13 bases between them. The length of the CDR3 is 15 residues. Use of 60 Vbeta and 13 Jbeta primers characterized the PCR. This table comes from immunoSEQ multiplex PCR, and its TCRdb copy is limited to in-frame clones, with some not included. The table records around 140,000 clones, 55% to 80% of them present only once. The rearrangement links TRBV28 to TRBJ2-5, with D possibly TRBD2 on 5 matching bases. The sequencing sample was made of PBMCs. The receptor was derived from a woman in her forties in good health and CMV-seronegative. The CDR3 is CASSLFPSGVETQYF. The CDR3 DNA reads TGTGCCAGCAGTTTATTCCCGTCCGGGGTAGAGACCCAGTACTTC.